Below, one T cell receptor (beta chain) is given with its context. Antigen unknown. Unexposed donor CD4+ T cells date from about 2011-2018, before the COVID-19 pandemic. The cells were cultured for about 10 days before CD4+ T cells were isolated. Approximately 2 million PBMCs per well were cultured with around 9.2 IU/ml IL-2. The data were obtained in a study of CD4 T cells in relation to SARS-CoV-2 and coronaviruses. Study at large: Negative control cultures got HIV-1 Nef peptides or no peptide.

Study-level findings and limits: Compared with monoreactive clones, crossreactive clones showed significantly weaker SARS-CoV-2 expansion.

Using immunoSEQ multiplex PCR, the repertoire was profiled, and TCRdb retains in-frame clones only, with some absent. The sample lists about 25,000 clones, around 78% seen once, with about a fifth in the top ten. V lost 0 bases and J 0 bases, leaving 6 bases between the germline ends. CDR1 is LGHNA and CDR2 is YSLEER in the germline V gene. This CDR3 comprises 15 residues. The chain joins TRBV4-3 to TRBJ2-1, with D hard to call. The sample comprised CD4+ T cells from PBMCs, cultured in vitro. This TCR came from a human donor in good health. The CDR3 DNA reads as TGCGCCAGCAGCCAAGAGCTGAGCTCCTACAATGAGCAGTTCTTC. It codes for CASSQELSSYNEQFF.